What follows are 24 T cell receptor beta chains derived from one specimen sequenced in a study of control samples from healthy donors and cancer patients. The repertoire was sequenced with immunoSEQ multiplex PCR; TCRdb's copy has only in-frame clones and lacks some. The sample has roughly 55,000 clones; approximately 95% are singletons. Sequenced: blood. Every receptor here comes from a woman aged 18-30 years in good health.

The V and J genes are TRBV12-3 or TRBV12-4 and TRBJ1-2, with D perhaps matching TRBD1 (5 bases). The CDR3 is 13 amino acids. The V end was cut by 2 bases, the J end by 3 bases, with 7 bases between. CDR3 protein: CASSLRGDYGYTF. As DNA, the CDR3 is TGTGCCAGCAGTTTACGAGGGGACTATGGCTACACCTTC.

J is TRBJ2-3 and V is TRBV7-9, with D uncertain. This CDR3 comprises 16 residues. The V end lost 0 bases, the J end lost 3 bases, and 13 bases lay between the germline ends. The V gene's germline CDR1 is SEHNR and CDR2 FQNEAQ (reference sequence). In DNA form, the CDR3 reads TGTGCCAGCAGCTTAGCGTCCAGGCGGCAAACAGATACGCAGTATTTT. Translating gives CASSLASRRQTDTQYF.

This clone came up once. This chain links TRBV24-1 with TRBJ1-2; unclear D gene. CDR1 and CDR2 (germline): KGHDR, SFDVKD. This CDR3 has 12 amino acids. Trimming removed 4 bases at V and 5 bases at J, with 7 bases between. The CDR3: CATSEDGYGYTF. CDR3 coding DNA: TGTGCCACCAGTGAGGACGGATATGGCTACACCTTC.

The DNA for the CDR3 is TGTGCCAGCAGCTCACCTGCCACAGATACGCAGTATTTT. This encodes CASSSPATDTQYF. The chain combines TRBV7-8 with TRBJ2-3; no reliable D call. CDR3 length equals 13 residues. CDR1 is SGHVS and CDR2 is FQNEAQ in the germline V gene. The germline V and J ends were trimmed by 4 bases and 2 bases, with 7 bases remaining between them.

The CDR3 DNA reads TGTGCCAGCAGTTACCAAAAGGGGGCAGGTAACACTGAAGCTTTCTTT. The encoded protein is CASSYQKGAGNTEAFF. The chain is built from TRBV6-2 or TRBV6-3 and TRBJ1-1; 7 bases are a match to TRBD1. This CDR3 has 16 amino acids. Trimming at V came to 2 bases and at J to 2 bases, leaving 8 bases not matched to a gene. Germline V gives CDR1 MNHEY, CDR2 SVGEGT.

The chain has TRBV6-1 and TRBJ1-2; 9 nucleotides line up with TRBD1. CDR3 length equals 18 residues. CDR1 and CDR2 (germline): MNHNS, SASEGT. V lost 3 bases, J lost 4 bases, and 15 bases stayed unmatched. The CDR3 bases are TGTGCCAGCAGTGATGGAGGGACAGGGTTAATCGTTAGCTATGGCTACACCTTC. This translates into CASSDGGTGLIVSYGYTF.

CDR3 loop: CASSLSSGLFTGELFF. The CDR3 DNA reads TGTGCCAGCAGCTTATCTTCCGGCTTATTCACCGGGGAGCTGTTTTTT. V and J are TRBV7-3 and TRBJ2-2; D is unresolved. V was shortened by 2 bases and J by 4 bases, with 14 bases between the two germline ends. Germline CDR1 reads SGHTA; CDR2 reads FQGTGA. The CDR3 covers 16 residues.

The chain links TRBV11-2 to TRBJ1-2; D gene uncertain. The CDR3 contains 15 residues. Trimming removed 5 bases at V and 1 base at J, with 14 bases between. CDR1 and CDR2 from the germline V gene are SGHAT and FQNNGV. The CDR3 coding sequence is TGTGCCAGCAGCCCCAGTTGGGTAAATAACTATGGCTACACCTTC. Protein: CASSPSWVNNYGYTF.

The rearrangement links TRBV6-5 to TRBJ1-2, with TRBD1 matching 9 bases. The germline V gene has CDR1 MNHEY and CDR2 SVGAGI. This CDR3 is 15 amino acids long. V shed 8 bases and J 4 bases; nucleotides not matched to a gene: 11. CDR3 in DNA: TGTGCCAGCGGAACAGGGGGCGTGGGCGGCTATGGCTACACCTTC. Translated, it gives CASGTGGVGGYGYTF.

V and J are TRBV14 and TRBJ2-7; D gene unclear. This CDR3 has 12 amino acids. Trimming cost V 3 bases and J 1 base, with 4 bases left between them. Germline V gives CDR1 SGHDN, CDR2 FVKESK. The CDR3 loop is CASSQGSYEQYF. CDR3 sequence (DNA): TGTGCCAGCAGCCAGGGGTCCTACGAGCAGTACTTC. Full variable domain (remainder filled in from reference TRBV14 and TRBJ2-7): EAGVTQFPSHSVIEKGQTVTLRCDPISGHDNLYWYRRVMGKEIKFLLHFVKESKQDESGMPNNRFLAERTGGTYSTLKVQPAELEDSGVYFCASSQGSYEQYFGPGTRLTVT.

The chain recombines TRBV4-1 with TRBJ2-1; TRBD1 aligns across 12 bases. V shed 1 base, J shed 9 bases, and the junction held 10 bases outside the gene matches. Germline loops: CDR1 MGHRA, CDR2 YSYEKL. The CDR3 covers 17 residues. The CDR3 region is CASSQGTRDRGRGEQFF. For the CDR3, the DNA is TGCGCCAGCAGCCAAGGGACCCGGGACAGGGGGCGTGGTGAGCAGTTCTTC.

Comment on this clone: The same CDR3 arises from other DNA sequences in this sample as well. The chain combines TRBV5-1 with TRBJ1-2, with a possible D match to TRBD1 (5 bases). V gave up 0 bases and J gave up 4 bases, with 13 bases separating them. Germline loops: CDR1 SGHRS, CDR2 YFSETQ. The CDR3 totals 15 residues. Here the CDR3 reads CASSLGGGGPYGYTF. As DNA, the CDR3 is TGCGCCAGCAGCTTGGGGGGGGGAGGGCCCTATGGCTACACCTTC.

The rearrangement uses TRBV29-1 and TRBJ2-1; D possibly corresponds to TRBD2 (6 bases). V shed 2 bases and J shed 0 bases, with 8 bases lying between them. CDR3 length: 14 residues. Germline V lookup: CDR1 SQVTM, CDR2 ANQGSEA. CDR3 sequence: CSVEYGSSYNEQFF. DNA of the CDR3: TGCAGCGTTGAATACGGGAGCTCCTACAATGAGCAGTTCTTC.

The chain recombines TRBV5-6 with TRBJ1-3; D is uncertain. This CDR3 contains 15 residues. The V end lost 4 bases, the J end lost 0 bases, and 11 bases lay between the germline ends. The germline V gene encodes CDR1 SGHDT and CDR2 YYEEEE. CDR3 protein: CASSRRLSSGNTIYF. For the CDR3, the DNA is TGTGCCAGCAGCCGTCGGCTCAGCTCTGGAAACACCATATATTTT. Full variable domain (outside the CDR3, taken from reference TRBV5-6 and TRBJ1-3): DAGVTQSPTHLIKTRGQQVTLRCSPKSGHDTVSWYQQALGQGPQFIFQYYEEEERQRGNFPDRFSGHQFPNYSSELNVNALLLGDSALYLCASSRRLSSGNTIYFGEGSWLTVV.

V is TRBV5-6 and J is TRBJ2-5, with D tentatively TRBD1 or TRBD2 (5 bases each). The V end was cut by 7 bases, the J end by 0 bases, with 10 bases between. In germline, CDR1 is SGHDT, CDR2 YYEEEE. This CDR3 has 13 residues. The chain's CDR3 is CASSGRNQETQYF. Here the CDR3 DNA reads TGTGCCAGCTCGGGACGGAACCAAGAGACCCAGTACTTC. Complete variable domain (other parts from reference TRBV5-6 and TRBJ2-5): DAGVTQSPTHLIKTRGQQVTLRCSPKSGHDTVSWYQQALGQGPQFIFQYYEEEERQRGNFPDRFSGHQFPNYSSELNVNALLLGDSALYLCASSGRNQETQYFGPGTRLLVL.

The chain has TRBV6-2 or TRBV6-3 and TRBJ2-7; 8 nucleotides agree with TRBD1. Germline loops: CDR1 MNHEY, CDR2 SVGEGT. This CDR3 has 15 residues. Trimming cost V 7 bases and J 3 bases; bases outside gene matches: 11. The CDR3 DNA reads TGTGCCAGCACCCCAGGGGGACAGGTGCACTACGAGCAGTACTTC. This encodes CASTPGGQVHYEQYF.

In nucleotides, the CDR3 is TGCGCCAGCAGCGACGGCTCGGCCGGGTCACCCCTCCACTTT. Amino acid sequence: CASSDGSAGSPLHF. The chain is built from TRBV5-1 and TRBJ1-6; no firm D call. CDR1 is SGHRS, CDR2 YFSETQ, per germline. Trimming pared 4 bases from V and 10 bases from J, leaving 15 bases between. The CDR3 totals 14 residues.

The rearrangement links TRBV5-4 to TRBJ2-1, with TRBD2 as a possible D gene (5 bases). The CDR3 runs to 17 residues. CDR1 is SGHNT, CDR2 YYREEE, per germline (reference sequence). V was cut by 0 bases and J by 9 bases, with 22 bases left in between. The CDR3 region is CASSLGEGSGPFGEQFF. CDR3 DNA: TGTGCCAGCAGCTTGGGAGAAGGGAGCGGCCCCTTTGGTGAGCAGTTCTTC.

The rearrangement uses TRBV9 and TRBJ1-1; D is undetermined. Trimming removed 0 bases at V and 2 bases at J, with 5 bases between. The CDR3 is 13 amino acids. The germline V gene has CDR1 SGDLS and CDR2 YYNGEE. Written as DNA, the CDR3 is TGTGCCAGCAGCGTAGACAGTAACACTGAAGCTTTCTTT. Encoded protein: CASSVDSNTEAFF.

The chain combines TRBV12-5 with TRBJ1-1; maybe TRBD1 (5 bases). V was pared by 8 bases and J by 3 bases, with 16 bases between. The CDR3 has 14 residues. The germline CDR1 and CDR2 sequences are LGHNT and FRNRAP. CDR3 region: CASTGGVSHTEAFF. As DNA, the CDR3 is TGTGCTAGTACCGGGGGGGTATCTCACACTGAAGCTTTCTTT.

CDR3 region: CASSKGQGRTNYGYTF. The CDR3 DNA sequence: TGTGCCAGTAGTAAGGGACAGGGGAGGACTAACTATGGCTACACCTTC. V gene TRBV19 combines with J gene TRBJ1-2; 10 bases line up with TRBD1. Trimming took 4 bases from V and 0 from J; bases not matched to a gene: 5. Germline V gene data show CDR1 as LNHDA and CDR2 as SQIVND (reference sequence). The CDR3 runs 16 residues. Supplemented by reference TRBV19 and TRBJ1-2, the full variable domain reads DGGITQSPKYLFRKEGQNVTLSCEQNLNHDAMYWYRQDPGQGLRLIYYSQIVNDFQKGDIAEGYSVSREKKESFPLTVTSAQKNPTAFYLCASSKGQGRTNYGYTFGSGTRLTVV.

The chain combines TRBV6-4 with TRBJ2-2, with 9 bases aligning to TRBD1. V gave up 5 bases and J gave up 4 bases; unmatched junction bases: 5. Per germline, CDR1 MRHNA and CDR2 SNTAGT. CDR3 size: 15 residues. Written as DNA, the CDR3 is TGTGCCAGCAGTCCGGGACAGGGAGCCACCGGGGAGCTGTTTTTT. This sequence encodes CASSPGQGATGELFF.

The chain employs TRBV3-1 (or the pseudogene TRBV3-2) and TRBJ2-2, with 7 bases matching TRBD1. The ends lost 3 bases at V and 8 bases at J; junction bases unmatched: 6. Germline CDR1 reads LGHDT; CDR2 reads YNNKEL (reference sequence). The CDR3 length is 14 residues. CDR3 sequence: CASSQKQGLGELFF. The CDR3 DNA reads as TGTGCCAGCAGCCAGAAACAGGGGTTGGGGGAGCTGTTTTTT.

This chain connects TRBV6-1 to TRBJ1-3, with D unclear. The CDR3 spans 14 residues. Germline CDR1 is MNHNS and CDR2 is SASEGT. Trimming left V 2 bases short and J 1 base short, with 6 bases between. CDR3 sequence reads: CASSERESGNTIYF. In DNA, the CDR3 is TGTGCCAGCAGTGAAAGGGAATCTGGAAACACCATATATTTT.